The rows below give T cell receptor beta chains drawn from one sample of a study of T cell repertoires in cytomegalovirus infection. TCRdb reanalysed the reads using MiXCR and keeps one entry per CDR3 protein. The data show roughly 920,000 distinct CDR3 sequences, roughly 30% seen once. These receptors have no known antigen. The sequences come from cultured CD8+ T cells from PBMCs, collected from culture after CMV antigen stimulation. The receptors were gathered from a human donor in good health (CMV status not recorded). Some clones in this sample may be carry-over from other donors' samples. Both conserved end residues are part of each CDR3. A D gene is named only where the DNA matches it firmly. Expanded clones are given a class, and other clones once, few, many or no size at all.

j_gene: TRBJ2-7
v_gene: TRBV4-1
d_gene: -
abundance: few
CDR3aa: CASSQDKGRHYEQYF
CDR3nt: TGCGCCAGCAGCCAAGATAAGGGGAGACACTACGAGCAGTACTTC

j_gene: TRBJ1-2
v_gene: TRBV7-2
d_gene: -
abundance: few
CDR3aa: CACIEERGGYTF
CDR3nt: TGTGCCTGTATTGAGGAGAGGGGGGGCTACACCTTC

j_gene: TRBJ2-1
v_gene: TRBV27
d_gene: TRBD2
abundance: -
CDR3aa: CASSTAGADYNEQFF
CDR3nt: TGTGCCAGCAGTACAGCGGGGGCCGACTACAATGAGCAGTTCTTC

j_gene: TRBJ1-6
v_gene: TRBV7-3
d_gene: -
abundance: -
CDR3aa: CASSYERGSLHF
CDR3nt: TGTGCCAGCAGCTATGAGAGGGGGTCCCTCCACTTT

j_gene: TRBJ2-1
v_gene: TRBV11-2
d_gene: -
abundance: few
CDR3aa: CASSPSGRSYNEQFF
CDR3nt: TGTGCCAGCAGCCCCTCGGGTAGGTCCTACAATGAGCAGTTCTTC

j_gene: TRBJ2-2
v_gene: TRBV10-3
d_gene: TRBD2
abundance: few
CDR3aa: CAIPSGPNTGELFF
CDR3nt: TGTGCCATCCCTAGCGGACCGAACACCGGGGAGCTGTTTTTT

j_gene: TRBJ2-3
v_gene: TRBV27
d_gene: TRBD2
abundance: few
CDR3aa: CASSPLKEAGETDTQYF
CDR3nt: TGTGCCAGCAGTCCCCTCAAGGAAGCGGGGGAAACAGATACGCAGTATTTT

j_gene: TRBJ1-6
v_gene: TRBV7-9
d_gene: -
abundance: many
CDR3aa: CASSLGGGWSSSYNSPLHF
CDR3nt: TGTGCCAGCAGCTTAGGAGGAGGGTGGTCAAGCTCCTATAATTCACCCCTCCACTTT

j_gene: TRBJ1-6
v_gene: TRBV19
d_gene: -
abundance: once
CDR3aa: CASSSPTQQNSPLHF
CDR3nt: TGTGCCAGTAGTTCGCCCACCCAACAAAATTCACCCCTCCACTTT

j_gene: TRBJ1-2
v_gene: TRBV27
d_gene: TRBD1
abundance: -
CDR3aa: CARALGQTNYGYTF
CDR3nt: TGTGCCAGGGCCCTGGGACAGACTAACTATGGCTACACCTTC

j_gene: TRBJ1-5
v_gene: TRBV15
d_gene: -
abundance: few
CDR3aa: CATSAPGHLKSWNQPQHF
CDR3nt: TGTGCCACCAGCGCACCGGGACACCTAAAGAGTTGGAATCAGCCCCAGCATTTT

j_gene: TRBJ2-5
v_gene: TRBV12-3/TRBV12-4
d_gene: -
abundance: -
CDR3aa: CASSFFGRSGETQYF
CDR3nt: TGTGCCAGCAGTTTTTTCGGGAGATCGGGGGAGACCCAGTACTTC

j_gene: TRBJ2-2
v_gene: TRBV27
d_gene: -
abundance: -
CDR3aa: CASSTGTGGELFF
CDR3nt: TGTGCCAGCAGTACCGGGACCGGCGGGGAGCTGTTTTTT

j_gene: TRBJ2-2
v_gene: TRBV11-2
d_gene: -
abundance: -
CDR3aa: CASSLWEGVTVTGELFF
CDR3nt: TGTGCCAGCAGCTTATGGGAAGGGGTTACAGTCACCGGGGAGCTGTTTTTT

j_gene: TRBJ1-1
v_gene: TRBV4-3
d_gene: -
abundance: few
CDR3aa: CASSQEPTLNTEAFF
CDR3nt: TGCGCCAGCAGCCAAGAACCGACACTGAACACTGAAGCTTTCTTT

j_gene: TRBJ2-3
v_gene: TRBV7-9
d_gene: -
abundance: few
CDR3aa: CASRSVLKAPSTDTQYF
CDR3nt: TGTGCCAGCAGGTCTGTCCTCAAGGCCCCTAGCACAGATACGCAGTATTTT

j_gene: TRBJ1-2
v_gene: TRBV7-9
d_gene: TRBD1
abundance: -
CDR3aa: CASSLAQGASGYTF
CDR3nt: TGTGCCAGCAGCTTAGCCCAGGGGGCGTCCGGCTACACCTTC

j_gene: TRBJ2-3
v_gene: TRBV7-6
d_gene: -
abundance: many
CDR3aa: CASSLGTEIVTDTQYF
CDR3nt: TGTGCCAGCAGCCTTGGGACGGAGATTGTCACAGATACGCAGTATTTT

j_gene: TRBJ2-2
v_gene: TRBV14
d_gene: -
abundance: few
CDR3aa: CASSLPGHATGELFF
CDR3nt: TGTGCCAGCAGCCTTCCGGGACATGCAACCGGGGAGCTGTTTTTT

j_gene: TRBJ2-1
v_gene: TRBV13
d_gene: -
abundance: -
CDR3aa: CASSSLTVSGVEQFF
CDR3nt: TGTGCCAGCAGCTCACTGACAGTCTCCGGCGTTGAGCAGTTCTTC

j_gene: TRBJ1-2
v_gene: TRBV19
d_gene: -
abundance: few
CDR3aa: CASSKDSFYGYTF
CDR3nt: TGTGCCAGTAGTAAGGACAGTTTCTATGGCTACACCTTC

j_gene: TRBJ2-3
v_gene: TRBV6-2/TRBV6-3
d_gene: -
abundance: few
CDR3aa: CASRSATDTQYF
CDR3nt: TGTGCCAGCAGGAGCGCCACAGATACGCAGTATTTT

j_gene: TRBJ2-5
v_gene: TRBV5-1
d_gene: TRBD1
abundance: few
CDR3aa: CASSLGTGGKETQYF
CDR3nt: TGCGCCAGCAGCTTGGGGACAGGGGGCAAAGAGACCCAGTACTTC

j_gene: TRBJ1-6
v_gene: TRBV28
d_gene: -
abundance: -
CDR3aa: CASRERGEGSPLHF
CDR3nt: TGTGCCAGCAGGGAGAGGGGGGAAGGTTCACCCCTCCACTTT

j_gene: TRBJ2-2
v_gene: TRBV9
d_gene: TRBD2
abundance: -
CDR3aa: CVSSSGGATGELFF
CDR3nt: TGTGTCAGCAGTAGCGGGGGGGCCACCGGGGAGCTGTTTTTT

j_gene: TRBJ1-6
v_gene: TRBV6-5
d_gene: -
abundance: many
CDR3aa: CASSYSAGNIVSPLHF
CDR3nt: TGTGCCAGCAGTTACTCGGCAGGGAACATTGTTTCACCCCTCCACTTT

j_gene: TRBJ1-6
v_gene: TRBV6-8
d_gene: TRBD1
abundance: -
CDR3aa: CVSSDPDREGRSPLHF
CDR3nt: TGTGTCAGCAGTGACCCAGACAGGGAGGGCAGATCACCCCTCCACTTT